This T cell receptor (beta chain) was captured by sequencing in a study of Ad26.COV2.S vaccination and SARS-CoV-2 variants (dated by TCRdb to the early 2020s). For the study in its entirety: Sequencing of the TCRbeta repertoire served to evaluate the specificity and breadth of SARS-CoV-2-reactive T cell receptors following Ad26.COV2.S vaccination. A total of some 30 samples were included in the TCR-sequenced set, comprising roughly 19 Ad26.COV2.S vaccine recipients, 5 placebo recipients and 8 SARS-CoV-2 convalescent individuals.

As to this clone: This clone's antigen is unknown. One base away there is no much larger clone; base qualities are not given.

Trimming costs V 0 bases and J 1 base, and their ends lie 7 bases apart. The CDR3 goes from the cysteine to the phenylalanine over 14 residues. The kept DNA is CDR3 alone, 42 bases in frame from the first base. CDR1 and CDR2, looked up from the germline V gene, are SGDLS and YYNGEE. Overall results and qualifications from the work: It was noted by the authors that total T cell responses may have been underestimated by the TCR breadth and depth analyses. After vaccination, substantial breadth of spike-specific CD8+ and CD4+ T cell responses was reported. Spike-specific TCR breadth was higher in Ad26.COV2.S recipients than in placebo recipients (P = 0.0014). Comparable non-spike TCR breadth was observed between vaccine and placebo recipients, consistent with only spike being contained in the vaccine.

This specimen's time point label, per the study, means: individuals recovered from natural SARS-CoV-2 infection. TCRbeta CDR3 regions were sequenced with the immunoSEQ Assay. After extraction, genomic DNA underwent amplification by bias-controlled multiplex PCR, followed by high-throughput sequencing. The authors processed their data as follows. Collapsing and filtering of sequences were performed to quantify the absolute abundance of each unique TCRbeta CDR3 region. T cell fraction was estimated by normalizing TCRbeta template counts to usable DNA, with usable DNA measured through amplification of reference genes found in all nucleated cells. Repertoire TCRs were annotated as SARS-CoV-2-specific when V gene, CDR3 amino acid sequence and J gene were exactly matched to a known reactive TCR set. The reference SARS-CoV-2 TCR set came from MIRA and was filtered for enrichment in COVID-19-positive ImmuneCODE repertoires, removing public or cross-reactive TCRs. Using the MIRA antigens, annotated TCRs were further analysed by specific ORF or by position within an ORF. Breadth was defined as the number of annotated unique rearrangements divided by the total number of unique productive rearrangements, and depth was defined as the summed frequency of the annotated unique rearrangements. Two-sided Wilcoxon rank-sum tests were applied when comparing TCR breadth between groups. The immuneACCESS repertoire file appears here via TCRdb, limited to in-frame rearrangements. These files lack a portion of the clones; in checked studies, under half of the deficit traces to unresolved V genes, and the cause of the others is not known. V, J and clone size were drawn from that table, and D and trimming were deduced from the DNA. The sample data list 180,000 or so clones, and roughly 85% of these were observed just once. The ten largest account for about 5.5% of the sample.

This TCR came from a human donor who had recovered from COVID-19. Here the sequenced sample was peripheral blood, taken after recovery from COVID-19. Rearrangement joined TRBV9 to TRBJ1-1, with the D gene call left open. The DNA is TGTGCCAGCAGCGTAGAAGGTGAGAACACTGAAGCTTTCTTT. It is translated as CASSVEGENTEAFF.